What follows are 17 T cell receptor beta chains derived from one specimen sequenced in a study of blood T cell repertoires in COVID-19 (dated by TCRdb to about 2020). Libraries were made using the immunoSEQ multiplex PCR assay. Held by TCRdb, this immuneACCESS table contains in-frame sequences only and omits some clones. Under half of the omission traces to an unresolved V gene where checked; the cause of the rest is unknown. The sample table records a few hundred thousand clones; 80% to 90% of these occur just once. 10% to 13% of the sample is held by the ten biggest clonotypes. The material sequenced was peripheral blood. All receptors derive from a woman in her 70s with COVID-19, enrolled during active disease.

CDR3 sequence (DNA): TGTGCCAGCAGCTTAGTCAACGGTATCAGCACAGATACGCAGTATTTT. It encodes CASSLVNGISTDTQYF. The V and J genes are TRBV11-3 and TRBJ2-3; D unresolved. CDR1 SGHNT and CDR2 YENEEA come from the germline V gene. This CDR3 region has 16 residues. Between the trimmed V and J ends, which lost 1 base and 0 bases, there was a span of 11 bases.

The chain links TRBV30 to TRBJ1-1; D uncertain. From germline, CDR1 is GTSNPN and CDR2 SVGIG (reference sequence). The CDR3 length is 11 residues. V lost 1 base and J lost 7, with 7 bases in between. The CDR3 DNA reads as TGTGCCTGGAGTGAACAGAATGAAGCTTTCTTT. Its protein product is CAWSEQNEAFF. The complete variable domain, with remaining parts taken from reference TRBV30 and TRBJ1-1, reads SQTIHQWPATLVQPVGSPLSLECTVEGTSNPNLYWYRQAAGRGLQLLFYSVGIGQISSEVPQNLSASRPQDRQFILSSKKLLLSDSGFYLCAWSEQNEAFFGQGTRLTVV.

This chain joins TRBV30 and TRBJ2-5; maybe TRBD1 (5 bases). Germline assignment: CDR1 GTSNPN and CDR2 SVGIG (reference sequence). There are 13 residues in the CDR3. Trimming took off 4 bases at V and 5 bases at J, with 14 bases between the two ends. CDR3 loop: CAWKAGLDETQYF. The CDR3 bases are TGTGCCTGGAAGGCAGGGTTGGATGAGACCCAGTACTTC.

The CDR3 protein is CASSQDSTSGEYNEQFF. The CDR3 bases are TGTGCCAGCAGCCAAGATAGTACTAGCGGAGAGTACAATGAGCAGTTCTTC. The chain is built from TRBV3-1 (or the pseudogene TRBV3-2) and TRBJ2-1, with 8 bases identical to TRBD2. Germline values: CDR1 LGHDT, CDR2 YNNKEL (reference sequence). The CDR3 extends over 17 amino acids. V shed 0 bases, J shed 4 bases, and the junction held 8 bases outside the gene matches.

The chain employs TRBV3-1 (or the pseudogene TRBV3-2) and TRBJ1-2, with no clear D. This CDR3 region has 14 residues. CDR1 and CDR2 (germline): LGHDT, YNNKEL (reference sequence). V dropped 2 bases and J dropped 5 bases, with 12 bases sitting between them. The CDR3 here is CASSQSAGTYGYTF. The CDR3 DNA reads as TGTGCCAGCAGCCAAAGTGCGGGAACTTATGGCTACACCTTC.

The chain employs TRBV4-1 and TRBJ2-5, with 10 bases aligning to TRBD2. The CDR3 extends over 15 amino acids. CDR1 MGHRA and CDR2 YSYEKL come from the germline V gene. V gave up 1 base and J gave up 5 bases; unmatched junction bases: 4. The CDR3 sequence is CASSQGLAGLETQYF. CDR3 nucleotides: TGCGCCAGCAGCCAAGGACTAGCGGGTTTGGAGACCCAGTACTTC.

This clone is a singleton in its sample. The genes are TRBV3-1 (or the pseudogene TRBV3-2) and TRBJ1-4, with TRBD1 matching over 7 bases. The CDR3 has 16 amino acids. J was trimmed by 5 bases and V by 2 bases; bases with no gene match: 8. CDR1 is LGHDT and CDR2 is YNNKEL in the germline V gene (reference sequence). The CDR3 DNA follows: TGTGCCAGCAGCCAACCAACGACAGGGAGAAATGAAAAACTGTTTTTT. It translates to CASSQPTTGRNEKLFF.

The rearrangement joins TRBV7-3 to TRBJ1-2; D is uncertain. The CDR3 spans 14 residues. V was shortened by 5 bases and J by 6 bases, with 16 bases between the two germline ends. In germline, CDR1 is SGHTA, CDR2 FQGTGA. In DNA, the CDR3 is TGTGCCAGCAGCCCTCTGGGCCCTAAGGATGGCTACACCTTC. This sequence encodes CASSPLGPKDGYTF.

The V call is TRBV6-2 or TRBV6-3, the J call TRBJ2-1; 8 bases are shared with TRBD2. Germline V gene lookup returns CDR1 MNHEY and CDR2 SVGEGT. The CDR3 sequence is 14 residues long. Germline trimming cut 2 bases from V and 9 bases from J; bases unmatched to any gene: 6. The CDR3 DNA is TGTGCCAGCAGTTACCCAGGGAGCGGGAGTGAGCAGTTCTTC. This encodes CASSYPGSGSEQFF.

This CDR3 is CASSARLTPAREQYF. The CDR3 nucleotides are TGTGCCAGCAGCGCGCGACTAACTCCCGCAAGGGAGCAGTACTTC. The rearrangement joins TRBV13 to TRBJ2-7; TRBD2 is a possible D gene (5 bases). Germline lookup yields CDR1 PRHDT and CDR2 FYEKMQ (reference sequence). The CDR3 covers 15 residues. Trimming stripped 5 bases from V and 7 bases from J, with 21 bases between.

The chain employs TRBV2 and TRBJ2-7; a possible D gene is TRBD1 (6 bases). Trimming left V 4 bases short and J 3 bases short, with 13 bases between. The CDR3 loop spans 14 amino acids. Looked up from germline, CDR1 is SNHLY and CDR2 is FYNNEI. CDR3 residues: CASSGQENIYEQYF. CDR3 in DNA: TGTGCCAGCAGTGGACAGGAAAACATCTACGAGCAGTACTTC.

DNA of the CDR3: TGTGCCAGCAGGGGGGGACAGGGGAGCAATCAGCCCCAGCATTTT. Amino acid sequence: CASRGGQGSNQPQHF. The V and J genes are TRBV28 and TRBJ1-5; 10 bases fit TRBD1. Per the germline V gene, CDR1 is MDHEN and CDR2 is SYDVKM. V shed 6 bases, J shed 1 base, and the junction held 3 bases outside the gene matches. CDR3 length equals 15 residues.

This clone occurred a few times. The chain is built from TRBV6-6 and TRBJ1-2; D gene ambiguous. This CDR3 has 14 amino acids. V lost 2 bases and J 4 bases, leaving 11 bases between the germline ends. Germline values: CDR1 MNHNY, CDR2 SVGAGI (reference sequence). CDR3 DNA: TGTGCCAGCAGTTACGCCTCGCAGGCCTATGGCTACACCTTC. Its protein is CASSYASQAYGYTF.

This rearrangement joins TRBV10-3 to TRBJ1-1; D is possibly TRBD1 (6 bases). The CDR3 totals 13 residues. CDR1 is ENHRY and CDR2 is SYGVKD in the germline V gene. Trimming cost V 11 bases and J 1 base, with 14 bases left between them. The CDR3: CAARQEPNTEAFF. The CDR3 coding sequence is TGTGCCGCACGACAGGAGCCGAACACTGAAGCTTTCTTT.

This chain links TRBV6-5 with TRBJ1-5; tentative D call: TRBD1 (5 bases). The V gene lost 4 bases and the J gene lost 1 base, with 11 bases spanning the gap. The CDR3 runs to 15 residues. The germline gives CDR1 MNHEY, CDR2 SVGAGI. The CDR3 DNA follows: TGTGCCAGCAGTTTCGACAGTATGAGCAATCAGCCCCAGCATTTT. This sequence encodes CASSFDSMSNQPQHF.

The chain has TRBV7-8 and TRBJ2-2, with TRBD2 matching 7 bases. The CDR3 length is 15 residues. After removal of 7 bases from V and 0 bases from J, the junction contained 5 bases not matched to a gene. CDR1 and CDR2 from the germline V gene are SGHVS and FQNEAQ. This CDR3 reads CASTQLAPNTGELFF. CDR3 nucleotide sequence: TGTGCCAGCACCCAACTAGCGCCGAACACCGGGGAGCTGTTTTTT.

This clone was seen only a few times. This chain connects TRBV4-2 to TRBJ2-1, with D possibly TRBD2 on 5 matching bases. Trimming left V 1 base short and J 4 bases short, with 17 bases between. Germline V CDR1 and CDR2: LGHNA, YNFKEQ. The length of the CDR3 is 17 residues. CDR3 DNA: TGTGCCAGCAGCCAAGGGGCTAGCCCGTACCTTTACAATGAGCAGTTCTTC. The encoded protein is CASSQGASPYLYNEQFF.